This TCR beta chain came from a study of cytomegalovirus exposure and HLA in healthy donors. Study-wide background: In a previous analysis, approximately 110 million unique TCR beta sequences were found from about 179 million T cells.

Notes on the study in general: It was shown in a later analysis that HLA-associated TCR beta chains were more clonally expanded than other, equally common chains.

With 60 Vbeta and 13 Jbeta primers, the PCR was carried out. Produced via immunoSEQ multiplex PCR; TCRdb's table is partial and in-frame only. The sample shows about 55,000 clones, roughly 82% of them seen only once. As to this clone: Its antigen is not known.

Germline lookup yields CDR1 SEHNR and CDR2 FQNEAQ (reference sequence). The V end lost 3 bases, the J end lost 2 bases, and 22 bases lay between the germline ends. The CDR3 contains 18 residues. The receptor comes from a man in his thirties or forties in good health and CMV-seronegative. V gene TRBV7-9 combines with J gene TRBJ2-5; possible D gene TRBD1, 6 bases. Material for sequencing was PBMCs. This CDR3 is CASSFVPMTGYSQETQYF. CDR3 sequence (DNA): TGTGCCAGCAGCTTCGTGCCAATGACAGGTTACTCTCAAGAGACCCAGTACTTC.